A selection of T cell receptor beta chains follows, all from one sample in a study of control samples from healthy donors and cancer patients. The repertoire was sequenced with immunoSEQ multiplex PCR; TCRdb's copy has only in-frame clones and lacks some. The repertoire holds approximately 100,000 clones, with 70% to 90% as singletons. Input material: blood. The receptors come from a man between 25 and 39 years old in good health. CDR3s include the opening cysteine and the closing phenylalanine or tryptophan. Each record gives: V gene, D gene, J gene, clone size, CDR3 DNA, CDR3 protein. A D gene is named only where the DNA matches it firmly. Not all rows give a size; the values are once, few, many and, for expanded clones, a class.

>TRBV5-6|TRBD1|TRBJ2-2|-
TGTGCCAGCAGCGTGTCACAGGGGTACCTAGGCACCGGGGAGCTGTTTTTT
CASSVSQGYLGTGELFF
>TRBV28|-|TRBJ2-2|-
TGTGCCAGCAGTTTGTTGATGGACACCGGGGAGCTGTTTTTT
CASSLLMDTGELFF
>TRBV15|-|TRBJ2-7|-
TGTGCCACCAGCAGAGAACAGGGAAACGAGCAGTACTTC
CATSREQGNEQYF
>TRBV6-5|TRBD1|TRBJ2-7|-
TGTGCCAGCAGTTACCCCGGGACAGGGGGAGAGTACGAGCAGTACTTC
CASSYPGTGGEYEQYF
>TRBV3-1/TRBV3-2|-|TRBJ1-5|once
TGTGCCAGCAGCCAAGAATGGCCGGAGGGTAGCAATCAGCCCCAGCATTTT
CASSQEWPEGSNQPQHF
>TRBV9|TRBD2|TRBJ2-7|-
TGTGCCAGCAGCCCCAGGACTAGCGGAATCTACGAGCAGTACTTC
CASSPRTSGIYEQYF
>TRBV11-2|-|TRBJ2-7|-
TGTGCCAGCAGTCGGAGCTACGAGCAGTACTTC
CASSRSYEQYF
>TRBV11-2|TRBD2|TRBJ2-1|-
TGTGCCAGCAGCTTCAGGGGACTAGCGGGAGACAATGAGCAGTTCTTC
CASSFRGLAGDNEQFF
>TRBV21-1|-|TRBJ2-3|-
TGTGCCAGCAGCACCTATTCCGACCCCGGGGGGAAGTATTTT
CASSTYSDPGGKYF
>TRBV5-1|-|TRBJ1-1|-
TGCGCCAGCAGCTTGGCCTGGGGGGCTAAGAACACTGAAGCTTTCTTT
CASSLAWGAKNTEAFF
>TRBV9|-|TRBJ2-7|-
TGTGCCAGCAGCGTAGACGACGGGCCCTACGAGCAGTACTTC
CASSVDDGPYEQYF
>TRBV5-1|TRBD1|TRBJ1-2|-
TGCGCCAGCAGCTTGGGCCCGGGACAGGGGCTCTATGGCTACACCTTC
CASSLGPGQGLYGYTF
>TRBV4-1|-|TRBJ1-5|-
TGCGCCAGCAGCCAAGCCCCGACACTCAATCAGCCCCAGCATTTT
CASSQAPTLNQPQHF
>TRBV19|-|TRBJ1-4|-
TGTGCCAGCTTAGGAGGGACTAATGAAAAACTGTTTTTT
CASLGGTNEKLFF
>TRBV27|-|TRBJ1-5|-
TGTGCCAGCAGTTTCTCCGGTAGCAATCAGCCCCAGCATTTT
CASSFSGSNQPQHF
>TRBV18|-|TRBJ2-1|-
TGTGCCAGCTCAACAGGGAAGGCCTACAATGAGCAGTTCTTC
CASSTGKAYNEQFF
>TRBV19|-|TRBJ2-1|-
TGTGCCAGTAGTATAGGAATGTTGGGCTCCAATGAGCAGTTCTTC
CASSIGMLGSNEQFF
>TRBV9|TRBD1|TRBJ1-1|-
TGTGCCAGCAGCGGATCCGGGACAGCAACTGAAGCTTTCTTT
CASSGSGTATEAFF
>TRBV3-1/TRBV3-2|TRBD1|TRBJ1-6|-
TGTGCCAGCAGTCAGGGGGTGAGGAATAATTCACCCCTCCACTTT
CASSQGVRNNSPLHF
>TRBV28|-|TRBJ2-7|-
TGTGCCAGCAGATCACCGGGACACACGTACTCCTACGAGCAGTACTTC
CASRSPGHTYSYEQYF
>TRBV2|-|TRBJ1-3|once
TGTGCCGGACAAAACCTCGACGCAGGGAGCGGAAACACCATATATTTT
CAGQNLDAGSGNTIYF
>TRBV28|TRBD2|TRBJ2-1|-
TGTGCCAGCACCTCGGGGACTAGCGCCGGGGGGCAGTTCTTC
CASTSGTSAGGQFF
>TRBV10-1|-|TRBJ2-3|-
TGCGCCAGCAGTTTTACAGGGTCCACAGATACGCAGTATTTT
CASSFTGSTDTQYF